This T cell receptor beta chain emerged from a study of T cells in localized non-small cell lung cancer. In its sample, this clone is medium-sized (0.01 to 0.1%). Its antigen is unknown. Additional DNA sequences in this sample encode the identical CDR3. Germline assignment: CDR1 SGHNT and CDR2 YENEEA. V lost 1 base and J 0 bases, leaving 7 bases between the germline ends. CDR3 size: 14 residues. Study results and limitations: Out of the top 100 tumor clones, a median around 50 were seen in adjacent lung. Heterogeneity stays possible, as sequencing covered only one tumor region. Exceeding tumor, uninvolved adjacent lung had the highest T cell clonality.

Here immunoSEQ multiplex PCR was the method, and the copy in TCRdb shows in-frame clones only, minus some. The sample has 2,600 or so clones, roughly 20% seen once. The J gene is TRBJ2-7, the V gene TRBV11-3, with a tentative D call TRBD1 (5 bases). This TCR derives from a man between 40 and 70 years old with stage I lung adenocarcinoma. Sample: lung tumor tissue, taken before any cancer treatment. Here the CDR3 reads CASSLGQRSYEQYF. The CDR3 region has the DNA TGTGCCAGCAGCTTAGGACAGCGCTCCTACGAGCAGTACTTC.